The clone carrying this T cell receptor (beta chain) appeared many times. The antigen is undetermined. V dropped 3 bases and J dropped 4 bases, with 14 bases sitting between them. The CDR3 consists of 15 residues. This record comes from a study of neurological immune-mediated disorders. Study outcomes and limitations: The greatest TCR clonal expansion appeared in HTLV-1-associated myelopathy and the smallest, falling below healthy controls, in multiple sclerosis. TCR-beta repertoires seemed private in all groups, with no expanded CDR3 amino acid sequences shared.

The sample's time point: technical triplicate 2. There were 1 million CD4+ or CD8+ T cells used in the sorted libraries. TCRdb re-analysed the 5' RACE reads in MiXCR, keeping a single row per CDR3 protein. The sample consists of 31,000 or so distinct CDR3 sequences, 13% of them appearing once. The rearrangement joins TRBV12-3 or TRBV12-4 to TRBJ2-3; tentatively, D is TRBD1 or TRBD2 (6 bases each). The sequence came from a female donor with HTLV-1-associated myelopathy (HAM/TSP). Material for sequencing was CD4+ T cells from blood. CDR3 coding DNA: TGTGCCAGCAGTTTCCCGGCAGGGGAGGCAGATACGCAGTATTTT. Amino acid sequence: CASSFPAGEADTQYF.